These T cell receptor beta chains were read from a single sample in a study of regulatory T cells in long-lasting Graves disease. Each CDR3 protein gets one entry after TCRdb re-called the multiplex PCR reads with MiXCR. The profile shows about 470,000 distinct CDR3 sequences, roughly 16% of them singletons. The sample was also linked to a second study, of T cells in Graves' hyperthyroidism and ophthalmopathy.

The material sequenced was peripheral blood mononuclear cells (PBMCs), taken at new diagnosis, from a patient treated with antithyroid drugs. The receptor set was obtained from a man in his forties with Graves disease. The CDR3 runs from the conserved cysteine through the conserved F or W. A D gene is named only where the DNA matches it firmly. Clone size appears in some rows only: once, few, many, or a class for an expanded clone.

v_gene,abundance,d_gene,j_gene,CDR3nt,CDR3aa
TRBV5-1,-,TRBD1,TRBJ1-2,TGCGCCAGCAGCCAGACTCAGGGACAGGAAGGCTACACCTTC,CASSQTQGQEGYTF
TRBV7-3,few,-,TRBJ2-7,TGTGCCAGCAGCTTGTCGGGAGCCCACGAGCAGTACTTC,CASSLSGAHEQYF
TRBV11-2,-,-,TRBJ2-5,TGTGCCAGCAGCTCCTCTCTAGGGGAGACCCAGTACTTC,CASSSSLGETQYF
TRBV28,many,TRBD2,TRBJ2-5,TGTGCCAGTACTCTAGCGGGAGTCAGGGAGACCCAGTACTTC,CASTLAGVRETQYF
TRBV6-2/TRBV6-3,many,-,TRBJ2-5,TGTGCCAGCAGTTACTTACTCAGGGGGGAAGAGACCCAGTACTTC,CASSYLLRGEETQYF
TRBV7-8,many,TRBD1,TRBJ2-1,TGTGCCAGCAGCTCCCCAAATCGACAGGGCGGTGAGCAGTTCTTC,CASSSPNRQGGEQFF
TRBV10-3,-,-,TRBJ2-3,TGTGCCATCAGTGAGTCGGGATCACGCACAGATACGCAGTATTTT,CAISESGSRTDTQYF
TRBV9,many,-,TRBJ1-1,TGTGCCAGCAGCGTTGACGGTCAGAACACTGAAGCTTTCTTT,CASSVDGQNTEAFF
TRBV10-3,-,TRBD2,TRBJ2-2,TGTGCCATCAGTGAGTCGCAGACTAGCGGGAGACTAGGGGAGCTGTTTTTT,CAISESQTSGRLGELFF
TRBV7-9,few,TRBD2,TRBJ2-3,TGTGCCAGCAGACCATTAGCGGGAGGGCCAGATACGCAGTATTTT,CASRPLAGGPDTQYF
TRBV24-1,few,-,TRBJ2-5,TGTGCCACCAGTGACGCCGTCCCGGGTGGAGAGACCCAGTACTTC,CATSDAVPGGETQYF
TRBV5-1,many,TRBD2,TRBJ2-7,TGCGCCAGCAGCTTCGGACTAGCGGAGGGGTACGAGCAGTACTTC,CASSFGLAEGYEQYF
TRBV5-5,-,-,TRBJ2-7,TGTGCCAGCAGCCACGAGGACAGCTCCTACGAGCAGTACTTC,CASSHEDSSYEQYF
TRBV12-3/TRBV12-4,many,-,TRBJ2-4,TGTGCCAGCAGTTTAAGGAGGGAGAGGGGTAGCATTCAGTACTTC,CASSLRRERGSIQYF
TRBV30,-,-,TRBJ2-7,TGTGCCTGGTGGGGGGGCTCGGGGGGCGAGCAGTACTTC,CAWWGGSGGEQYF
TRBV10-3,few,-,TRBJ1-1,TGTGCCATCAGGTACAGTGACGGCGGTGAAGCTTTCTTT,CAIRYSDGGEAFF
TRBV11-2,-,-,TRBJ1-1,TGTGCCAGCAGCTTAGAGGTGCGACACAAGGTCGGGACCACTGAAGCTTTCTTT,CASSLEVRHKVGTTEAFF